This T cell receptor beta chain was sequenced in a study of blood T cells in healthy people across ages. Study-wide results and limits: Naive and antigen-experienced cells could not be conclusively compared, given unsorted PBMCs. Per million T cells, TCR beta diversity dropped roughly linearly as age increased.

In the case of this clonotype: Its target is not known.

The CDR3 is made up of 13 amino acids. The germline V gene has CDR1 DFQATT and CDR2 SNEGSKA (reference sequence). V lost 6 bases, J lost 4 bases, and 16 bases lay in between. Alongside a J-beta primer mix, a sample-barcoded 5' primer served in a second PCR lasting 7 to 11 cycles. TCRdb called the 5' RACE reads again in MiXCR, with one record for every CDR3 protein. The sample lists just over 1 million distinct CDR3 sequences; 45% were seen once. The J gene is TRBJ2-7, the V gene TRBV20-1; possible D gene TRBD1, 6 bases. The sequencing input was blood. This TCR came from a woman in her sixties or seventies in good health. CDR3 sequence (DNA): TGCAGTGCGCAGGGGACCTGGCCATACGAGCAGTACTTC. This sequence encodes CSAQGTWPYEQYF.